The entry below gives a single T cell receptor beta chain sequence along with its context. Its recognized antigen is unknown. No much larger clone exists at a distance of one base, and base qualities are not known. The immunoSEQ Assay, a bias-controlled multiplex PCR, was used to amplify TCRbeta CDR3 regions from genomic DNA. On the authors' methods: Within the assay, amplification of reference gene primers was used to estimate how many nucleated cells each sample contained. Sequence reads were collapsed and filtered to measure the absolute abundance of every unique TCRbeta CDR3 rearrangement. Productive Simpson clonality was computed per sample as the square root of Simpson's diversity index over productive rearrangements. Here the immuneACCESS table is served through TCRdb, limited to in-frame sequences with V and J called. Missing clones are a known gap in these copies; in checked studies unresolved V genes cover under half, and the rest lacks a known reason. V and J calls and clone size follow that table, whereas D and trimming were derived from the DNA. This sample has approximately 190,000 clones in its table, and about 85% of those were observed once. About a fifth of the sample rests with the top ten.

The sample comes from a study of blood T cell repertoires in COVID-19 (dated by TCRdb to 2020 to 2022). As for the study more broadly: Samples covering the acute and convalescent phases of COVID-19 were provided by collaborators in the United States, Italy and Spain. The material from the prospective study consisted of cDNA or gDNA derived from T cells, B-cell-depleted T cells, or PBMCs. Deeply sampled blood TCRbeta repertoires from subjects exposed to, actively infected with, or recovered from COVID-19 were included in the dataset. The repertoires were made available in a free public database intended to serve as a resource for research on the immune response to SARS-CoV-2. Samples were obtained from the ongoing ImmuneRACE study (first 160 participants) and from 950 to 1,500 subjects provided by 6 global collaborators. Sample metadata almost always included a de-identified subject ID, COVID-19 status, age in years and sex. HLA class I and class II types, where available, came from metadata supplied by the sample provider rather than from assay-based typing.

What the work shows at the level of the full study, not this receptor alone: The quantity of clinical and demographic metadata differed by source and by participant and was supplied without curation.

Deletion took 5 bases off V and 6 bases off J, with a span of 8 bases between the germline ends. The CDR3 runs 12 residues from the cysteine to the phenylalanine. This entry keeps only the CDR3 DNA: 36 bases, framed from base 1. The germline V gene (reference sequence) gives CDR1 as SEHNR and CDR2 as FQNEAQ. Collaborating institutions collected whole blood in K2EDTA tubes following their own protocols. For TCRbeta analysis, collaborator samples were shipped as frozen whole blood, as isolated PBMCs, or as DNA extracted from either sample type. Material for sequencing was peripheral blood. The sequence was obtained from a human donor in a cohort sampled during active COVID-19. Rearrangement joined TRBV7-9 to TRBJ1-5; the best D guess is TRBD1, with 6 bases matching. At the DNA level, the sequence is TGTGCCAGCAGCCAGGGGCCTCAGCCCCAGCATTTT. Its product reads: CASSQGPQPQHF.